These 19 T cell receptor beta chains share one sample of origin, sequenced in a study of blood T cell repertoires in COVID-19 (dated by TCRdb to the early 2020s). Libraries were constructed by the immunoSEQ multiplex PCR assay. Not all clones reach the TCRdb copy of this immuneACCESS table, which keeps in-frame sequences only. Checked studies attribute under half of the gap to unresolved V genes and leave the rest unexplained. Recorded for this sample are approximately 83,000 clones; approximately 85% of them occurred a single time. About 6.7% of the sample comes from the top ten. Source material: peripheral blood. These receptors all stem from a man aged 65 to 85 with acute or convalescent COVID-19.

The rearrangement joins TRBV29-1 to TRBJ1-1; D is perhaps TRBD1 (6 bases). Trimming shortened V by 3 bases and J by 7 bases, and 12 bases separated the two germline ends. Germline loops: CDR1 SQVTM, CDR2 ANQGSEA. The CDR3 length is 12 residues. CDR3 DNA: TGCAGCGTTGACGATGACAGGAATGAAGCTTTCTTT. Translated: CSVDDDRNEAFF.

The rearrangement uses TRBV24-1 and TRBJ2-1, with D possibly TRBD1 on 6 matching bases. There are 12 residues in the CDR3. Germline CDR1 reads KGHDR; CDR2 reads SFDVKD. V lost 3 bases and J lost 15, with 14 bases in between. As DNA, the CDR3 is TGTGCCACCAGTGATACTCTGACAGGACCGTTCTTC. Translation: CATSDTLTGPFF.

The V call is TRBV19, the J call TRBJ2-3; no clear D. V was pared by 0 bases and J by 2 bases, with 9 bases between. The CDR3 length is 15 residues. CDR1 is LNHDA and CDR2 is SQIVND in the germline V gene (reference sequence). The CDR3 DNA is TGTGCCAGTAGTATAGAGGGCCTCACCACAGATACGCAGTATTTT. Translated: CASSIEGLTTDTQYF.

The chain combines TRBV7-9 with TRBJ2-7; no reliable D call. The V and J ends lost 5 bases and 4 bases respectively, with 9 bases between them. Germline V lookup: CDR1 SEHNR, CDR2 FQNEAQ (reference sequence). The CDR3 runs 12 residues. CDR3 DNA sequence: TGTGCCAGCAGCCCGGAACAGTACGAGCAGTACTTC. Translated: CASSPEQYEQYF.

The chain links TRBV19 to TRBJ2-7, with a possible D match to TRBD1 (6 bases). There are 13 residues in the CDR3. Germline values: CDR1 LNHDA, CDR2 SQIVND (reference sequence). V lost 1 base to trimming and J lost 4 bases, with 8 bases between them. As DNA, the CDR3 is TGTGCCAGTAGTATAGGGCAGGGGTACGAGCAGTACTTC. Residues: CASSIGQGYEQYF.

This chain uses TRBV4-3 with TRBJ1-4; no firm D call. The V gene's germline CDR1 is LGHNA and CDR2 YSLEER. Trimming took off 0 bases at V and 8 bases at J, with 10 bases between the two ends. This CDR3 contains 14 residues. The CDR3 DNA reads TGCGCCAGCAGCCAAGATCTCGCCGGGGAAAAACTGTTTTTT. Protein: CASSQDLAGEKLFF.

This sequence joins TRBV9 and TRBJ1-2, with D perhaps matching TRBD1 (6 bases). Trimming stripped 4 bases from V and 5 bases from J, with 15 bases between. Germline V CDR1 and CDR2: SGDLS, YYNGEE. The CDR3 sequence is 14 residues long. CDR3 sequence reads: CASSWGNREYGYTF. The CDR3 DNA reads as TGTGCCAGCAGCTGGGGCAACAGGGAGTATGGCTACACCTTC. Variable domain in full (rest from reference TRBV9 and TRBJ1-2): DSGVTQTPKHLITATGQRVTLRCSPRSGDLSVYWYQQSLDQGLQFLIQYYNGEERAKGNILERFSAQQFPDLHSELNLSSLELGDSALYFCASSWGNREYGYTFGSGTRLTVV.

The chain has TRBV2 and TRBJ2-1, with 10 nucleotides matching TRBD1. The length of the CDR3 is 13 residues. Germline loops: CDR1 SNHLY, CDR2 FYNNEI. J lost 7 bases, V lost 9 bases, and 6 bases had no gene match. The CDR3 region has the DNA TGTGCCAGTAGGGACAGGGGTTCGAATGAGCAGTTCTTC. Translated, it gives CASRDRGSNEQFF.

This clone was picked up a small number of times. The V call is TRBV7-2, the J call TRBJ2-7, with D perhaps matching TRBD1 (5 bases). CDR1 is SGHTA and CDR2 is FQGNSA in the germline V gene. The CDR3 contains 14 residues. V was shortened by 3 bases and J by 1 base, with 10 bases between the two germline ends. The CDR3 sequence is CASSLGPPSYEQYF. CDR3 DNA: TGTGCCAGCAGCTTGGGGCCCCCATCCTACGAGCAGTACTTC.

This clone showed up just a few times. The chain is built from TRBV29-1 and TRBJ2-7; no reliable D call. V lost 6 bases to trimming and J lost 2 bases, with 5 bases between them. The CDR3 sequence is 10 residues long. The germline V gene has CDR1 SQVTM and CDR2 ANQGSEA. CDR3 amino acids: CSVPPYEQYF. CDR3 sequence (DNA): TGCAGCGTCCCTCCCTACGAGCAGTACTTC.

The DNA for the CDR3 is TGTGCCAGCACCGCGTCCTCTGGAAACACCATATATTTT. It encodes CASTASSGNTIYF. The V gene is TRBV7-9, the J gene TRBJ1-3; D gene ambiguous. CDR1 and CDR2 from the germline V gene are SEHNR and FQNEAQ (reference sequence). The CDR3 length is 13 residues. Trimming left V 7 bases short and J 0 bases short, with 7 bases between.

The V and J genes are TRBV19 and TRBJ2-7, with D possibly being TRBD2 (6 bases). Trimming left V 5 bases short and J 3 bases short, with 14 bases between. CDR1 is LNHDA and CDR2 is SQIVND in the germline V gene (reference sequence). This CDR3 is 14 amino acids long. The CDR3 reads CASSGSAGLYEQYF. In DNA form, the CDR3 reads TGTGCCAGTAGTGGGTCAGCGGGCCTCTACGAGCAGTACTTC. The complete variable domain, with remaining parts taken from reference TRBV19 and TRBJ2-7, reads DGGITQSPKYLFRKEGQNVTLSCEQNLNHDAMYWYRQDPGQGLRLIYYSQIVNDFQKGDIAEGYSVSREKKESFPLTVTSAQKNPTAFYLCASSGSAGLYEQYFGPGTRLTVT.

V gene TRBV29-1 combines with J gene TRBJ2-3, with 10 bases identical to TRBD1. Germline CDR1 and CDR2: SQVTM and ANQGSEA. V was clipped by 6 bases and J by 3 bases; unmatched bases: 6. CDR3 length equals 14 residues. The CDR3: CSVDRGLRTDTQYF. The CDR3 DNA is TGCAGCGTCGACAGGGGGCTCCGTACAGATACGCAGTATTTT.

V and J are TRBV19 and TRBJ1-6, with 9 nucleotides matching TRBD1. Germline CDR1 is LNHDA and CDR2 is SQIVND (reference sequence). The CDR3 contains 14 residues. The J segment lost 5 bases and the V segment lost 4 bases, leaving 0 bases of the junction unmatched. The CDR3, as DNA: TGTGCCAGTAGTAGACAGGGGGATAATTCACCCCTCCACTTT. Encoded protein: CASSRQGDNSPLHF.

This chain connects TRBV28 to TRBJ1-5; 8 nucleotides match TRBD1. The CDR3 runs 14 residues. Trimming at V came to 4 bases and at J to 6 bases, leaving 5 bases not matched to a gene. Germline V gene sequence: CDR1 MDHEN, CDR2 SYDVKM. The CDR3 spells CASSSGGTGQPQHF. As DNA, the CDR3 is TGTGCCAGCAGTTCAGGGGGCACAGGTCAGCCCCAGCATTTT.

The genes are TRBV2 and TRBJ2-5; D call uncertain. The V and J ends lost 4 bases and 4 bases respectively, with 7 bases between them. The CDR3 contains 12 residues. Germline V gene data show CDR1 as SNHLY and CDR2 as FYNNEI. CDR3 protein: CASSALRETQYF. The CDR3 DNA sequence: TGTGCCAGCAGTGCCCTCCGAGAGACCCAGTACTTC.

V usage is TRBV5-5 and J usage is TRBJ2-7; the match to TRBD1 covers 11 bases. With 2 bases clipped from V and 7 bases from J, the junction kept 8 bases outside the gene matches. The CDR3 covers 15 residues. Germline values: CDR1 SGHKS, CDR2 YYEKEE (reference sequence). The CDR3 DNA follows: TGTGCCAGCAGCTTAGTAGGACAGGGGGCTCATGAGCAGTACTTC. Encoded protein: CASSLVGQGAHEQYF.

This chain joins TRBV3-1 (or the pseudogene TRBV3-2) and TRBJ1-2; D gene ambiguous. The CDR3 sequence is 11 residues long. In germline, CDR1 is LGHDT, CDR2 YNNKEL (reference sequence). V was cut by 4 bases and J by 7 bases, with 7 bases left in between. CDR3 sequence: CASSRGTGYTF. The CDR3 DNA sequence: TGTGCCAGCAGCCGAGGAACTGGCTACACCTTC.

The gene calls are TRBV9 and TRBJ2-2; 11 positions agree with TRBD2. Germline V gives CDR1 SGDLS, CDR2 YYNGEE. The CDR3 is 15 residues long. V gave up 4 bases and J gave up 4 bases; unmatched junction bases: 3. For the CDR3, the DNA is TGTGCCAGCAGCCCCACTAGCGGGAGCACCGGGGAGCTGTTTTTT. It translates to CASSPTSGSTGELFF.